This T cell receptor beta chain originates from a study of blood T cell repertoires in COVID-19. The wider study: From the United States, Italy and Spain came samples of acute and convalescent COVID-19. PBMCs, B-cell-depleted T cells, or T cells were the source of the cDNA or gDNA that made up the material.

This clone was detected a few times. As handled by the study authors: Reference gene primer amplification gave estimated nucleated cell counts. This table comes from immunoSEQ multiplex PCR, and its TCRdb copy is limited to in-frame clones, with some not included. V and J calls and clone size are given by that table; D and trimming were obtained from the DNA. The table includes about 170,000 clones, approximately 92% detected once. Germline-derived CDR1 and CDR2 are SQVTM and ANQGSEA. V shed 0 bases and J shed 12 bases, with 14 bases lying between them. The CDR3 consists of 12 residues. The receptor was derived from a woman in her fifties or sixties with acute or convalescent COVID-19. Source material: peripheral blood. V is TRBV29-1 and J is TRBJ1-2, with D tentatively TRBD1 (6 bases). This CDR3 reads CSVEDRGPSNTF. For the CDR3, the DNA is TGCAGCGTTGAAGACAGGGGCCCGTCTAACACCTTC.